Listed below are T cell receptor beta chains from one sample, sequenced in a study of OX40 agonist ivuxolimab in advanced cancers. Sequencing was performed with immunoSEQ multiplex PCR; in TCRdb, only in-frame clones are kept and a portion is missing. The sample consists of roughly 130,000 clones, over 85% of them appearing once. The sample in question was CD4+ or CD8+ T cells sorted from blood, obtained in a trial of the OX40 agonist ivuxolimab. The receptors stem from an adult with an advanced solid tumor such as melanoma, head and neck, liver or kidney cancer. The CDR3 runs from the conserved cysteine through the conserved F or W. Fields, in order: V gene, clone size, D gene, J gene, CDR3 protein, CDR3 DNA. A D gene is named only where the DNA matches it firmly. A row's size may be missing; if present it is once, few, many or a size class.

v_call: TRBV6-5; clone_size: NA; d_call: NA; j_call: TRBJ1-2; cdr3_aa: CASSYSRGSNYGYTF; cdr3_nt: TGTGCCAGCAGTTACTCACGGGGCTCTAACTATGGCTACACCTTC
v_call: TRBV6-6; clone_size: NA; d_call: NA; j_call: TRBJ1-5; cdr3_aa: CASRRSSGGFNQPQHF; cdr3_nt: TGTGCCAGCAGAAGATCCTCGGGGGGCTTCAATCAGCCCCAGCATTTT
v_call: TRBV6-6; clone_size: NA; d_call: NA; j_call: TRBJ2-3; cdr3_aa: CASSPGGPSLTDTQYF; cdr3_nt: TGTGCCAGCAGTCCTGGGGGGCCGAGTCTCACAGATACGCAGTATTTT
v_call: TRBV6-5; clone_size: NA; d_call: NA; j_call: TRBJ1-6; cdr3_aa: CASSSRQERPSPLHF; cdr3_nt: TGTGCCAGCAGTTCCAGACAGGAACGCCCCTCACCCCTCCACTTT
v_call: TRBV27; clone_size: once; d_call: TRBD1; j_call: TRBJ2-7; cdr3_aa: CASSKTGPYEQYF; cdr3_nt: TGTGCCAGCAGCAAGACAGGGCCCTACGAGCAGTACTTC
v_call: TRBV9; clone_size: NA; d_call: TRBD1; j_call: TRBJ2-7; cdr3_aa: CASSVDLGQGIYEQYF; cdr3_nt: TGTGCCAGCAGCGTAGATCTGGGACAGGGGATCTACGAGCAGTACTTC
v_call: TRBV29-1; clone_size: once; d_call: NA; j_call: TRBJ2-2; cdr3_aa: CSVPSAGARGTGELFF; cdr3_nt: TGCAGCGTTCCTTCTGCGGGGGCGCGGGGCACCGGGGAGCTGTTTTTT
v_call: TRBV6-4; clone_size: NA; d_call: TRBD2; j_call: TRBJ2-3; cdr3_aa: CASSNSGGPGTQYF; cdr3_nt: TGTGCCAGCAGTAATAGCGGGGGACCCGGTACGCAGTATTTT
v_call: TRBV4-2; clone_size: few; d_call: TRBD1; j_call: TRBJ1-5; cdr3_aa: CASSLTGIYSNQPQHF; cdr3_nt: TGTGCCAGCAGCCTGACAGGGATCTATAGCAATCAGCCCCAGCATTTT
v_call: TRBV4-1; clone_size: NA; d_call: TRBD1; j_call: TRBJ2-7; cdr3_aa: CASSQVVPKGTESYEQYF; cdr3_nt: TGCGCCAGCAGCCAAGTAGTGCCAAAGGGGACAGAGTCGTACGAGCAGTACTTC
v_call: TRBV10-3; clone_size: NA; d_call: TRBD1; j_call: TRBJ1-2; cdr3_aa: CAISEPGQGANGYTF; cdr3_nt: TGTGCCATCAGTGAACCGGGACAGGGGGCAAATGGCTACACCTTC
v_call: TRBV10-3; clone_size: NA; d_call: NA; j_call: TRBJ2-7; cdr3_aa: CATRTGSYEQYF; cdr3_nt: TGTGCCACCCGAACAGGGTCCTACGAGCAGTACTTC
v_call: TRBV19; clone_size: NA; d_call: TRBD2; j_call: TRBJ2-1; cdr3_aa: CASSGRLAGGPNEQFF; cdr3_nt: TGTGCCAGTAGTGGACGACTAGCGGGAGGGCCGAATGAGCAGTTCTTC
v_call: TRBV20-1; clone_size: NA; d_call: NA; j_call: TRBJ2-5; cdr3_aa: CSARVAETQYF; cdr3_nt: TGCAGTGCTAGAGTAGCGGAGACCCAGTACTTC
v_call: TRBV6-6; clone_size: NA; d_call: TRBD2; j_call: TRBJ2-1; cdr3_aa: CASKEAGGGDEQFF; cdr3_nt: TGTGCCAGCAAAGAAGCGGGAGGGGGTGATGAGCAGTTCTTC
v_call: TRBV6-5; clone_size: NA; d_call: NA; j_call: TRBJ1-2; cdr3_aa: CASSYGGGGYTF; cdr3_nt: TGTGCCAGCAGTTACGGAGGAGGGGGCTACACCTTC
v_call: TRBV19; clone_size: NA; d_call: NA; j_call: TRBJ1-1; cdr3_aa: CASSLRALSEAFF; cdr3_nt: TGTGCCAGTAGTCTTCGGGCATTATCTGAAGCTTTCTTT
v_call: TRBV7-2; clone_size: NA; d_call: NA; j_call: TRBJ1-4; cdr3_aa: CASSLGWGREKLFF; cdr3_nt: TGTGCCAGCAGCTTAGGTTGGGGTAGGGAAAAACTGTTTTTT
v_call: TRBV7-2; clone_size: NA; d_call: NA; j_call: TRBJ1-2; cdr3_aa: CASIGHREDGYTF; cdr3_nt: TGTGCCAGCATCGGTCACAGGGAGGATGGCTACACCTTC
v_call: TRBV4-2; clone_size: NA; d_call: TRBD2; j_call: TRBJ2-3; cdr3_aa: CASSQELAGPTDTQYF; cdr3_nt: TGTGCCAGCAGCCAAGAACTAGCGGGGCCCACAGATACGCAGTATTTT
v_call: TRBV14; clone_size: NA; d_call: TRBD1; j_call: TRBJ2-2; cdr3_aa: CASSFRQGSTGELFF; cdr3_nt: TGTGCCAGCAGCTTTCGACAGGGCAGCACCGGGGAGCTGTTTTTT
v_call: TRBV19; clone_size: NA; d_call: NA; j_call: TRBJ1-3; cdr3_aa: CPRGFGNTIYF; cdr3_nt: TGTCCCAGGGGTTTTGGAAACACCATATATTTT
v_call: TRBV7-9; clone_size: NA; d_call: TRBD2; j_call: TRBJ2-1; cdr3_aa: CASSLRLAGGYNEQFF; cdr3_nt: TGTGCCAGCAGCTTACGACTAGCGGGGGGATACAATGAGCAGTTCTTC
v_call: TRBV28; clone_size: NA; d_call: NA; j_call: TRBJ1-5; cdr3_aa: CASSPAVRGAQQPQHF; cdr3_nt: TGTGCCAGCAGCCCCGCGGTTAGAGGGGCTCAGCAGCCCCAGCATTTT
v_call: TRBV7-8; clone_size: once; d_call: TRBD2; j_call: TRBJ2-5; cdr3_aa: CASTRLAGKETQYF; cdr3_nt: TGTGCCAGCACAAGACTAGCGGGGAAAGAGACCCAGTACTTC
v_call: TRBV9; clone_size: NA; d_call: NA; j_call: TRBJ2-1; cdr3_aa: CASSVEPVINEQFF; cdr3_nt: TGTGCCAGCAGCGTAGAACCCGTGATCAATGAGCAGTTCTTC
v_call: TRBV6-5; clone_size: NA; d_call: TRBD1; j_call: TRBJ1-5; cdr3_aa: CASSRQGAQHF; cdr3_nt: TGTGCCAGCAGTAGACAGGGAGCCCAGCATTTT
v_call: TRBV5-4; clone_size: NA; d_call: NA; j_call: TRBJ2-7; cdr3_aa: CASSPVGVVYEQYF; cdr3_nt: TGTGCCAGCAGCCCGGTTGGGGTAGTGTACGAGCAGTACTTC
v_call: TRBV4-1; clone_size: NA; d_call: NA; j_call: TRBJ2-5; cdr3_aa: CASSQVWRKGLLSEETQYF; cdr3_nt: TGCGCCAGCAGCCAAGTGTGGAGAAAGGGTCTCCTAAGCGAAGAGACCCAGTACTTC
v_call: TRBV14; clone_size: few; d_call: NA; j_call: TRBJ1-1; cdr3_aa: CASSLIKSTEAFF; cdr3_nt: TGTGCCAGCAGCCTCATTAAGTCTACTGAAGCTTTCTTT
v_call: TRBV2; clone_size: NA; d_call: TRBD1; j_call: TRBJ2-2; cdr3_aa: CASSGQGIPGELFF; cdr3_nt: TGTGCCAGCAGCGGACAGGGCATCCCCGGGGAGCTGTTTTTT
v_call: TRBV11-2; clone_size: NA; d_call: NA; j_call: TRBJ2-5; cdr3_aa: CASIEGVHRGETQYF; cdr3_nt: TGTGCCAGTATTGAGGGAGTTCACAGAGGGGAGACCCAGTACTTC
v_call: TRBV6-5; clone_size: once; d_call: NA; j_call: TRBJ1-1; cdr3_aa: CASSYLGGTEAFF; cdr3_nt: TGTGCCAGCAGTTACTTGGGAGGCACTGAAGCTTTCTTT
v_call: TRBV4-2; clone_size: NA; d_call: NA; j_call: TRBJ2-7; cdr3_aa: CASSQDQDLGLRYEQYF; cdr3_nt: TGTGCCAGCAGCCAAGATCAGGACCTGGGACTGCGGTACGAGCAGTACTTC
v_call: TRBV28; clone_size: NA; d_call: NA; j_call: TRBJ2-5; cdr3_aa: CASNSRSETQYF; cdr3_nt: TGTGCCAGCAATTCCAGGTCCGAGACCCAGTACTTC
v_call: TRBV11-2; clone_size: NA; d_call: TRBD2; j_call: TRBJ2-1; cdr3_aa: CASSSVGLAAYNEQFF; cdr3_nt: TGTGCCAGCAGCTCCGTCGGTCTAGCGGCCTACAATGAGCAGTTCTTC
v_call: TRBV19; clone_size: NA; d_call: NA; j_call: TRBJ1-1; cdr3_aa: CASSILGQSDMNTEAFF; cdr3_nt: TGTGCCAGTAGTATCCTTGGACAGTCAGACATGAACACTGAAGCTTTCTTT
v_call: TRBV6-1; clone_size: NA; d_call: NA; j_call: TRBJ1-4; cdr3_aa: CASRGGAPGKLFF; cdr3_nt: TGTGCCAGCCGCGGGGGGGCTCCTGGAAAACTGTTTTTT
v_call: TRBV20-1; clone_size: NA; d_call: NA; j_call: TRBJ1-1; cdr3_aa: CSALFSTEAFF; cdr3_nt: TGCAGTGCACTTTTCTCCACTGAAGCTTTCTTT
v_call: TRBV18; clone_size: NA; d_call: TRBD1; j_call: TRBJ2-5; cdr3_aa: CASSPLGQQETQYF; cdr3_nt: TGTGCCAGCTCACCTTTGGGACAGCAAGAGACCCAGTACTTC